The clone carrying this T cell receptor (beta chain) was seen repeatedly, ten times or more. Its antigen is as yet unknown. TCRdb fed the 5' RACE reads into MiXCR, producing one record per CDR3 protein. The table records around 40,000 distinct CDR3 sequences, roughly 12% of them present only once. V was clipped by 7 bases and J by 13 bases, with 13 bases between them. Looked up from germline, CDR1 is MNHNY and CDR2 is SVGAGI (reference sequence). The CDR3 runs to 10 residues. This sample stems from a study of neurological immune-mediated disorders. Whole-study findings and limits: No expanded-clone CDR3 amino acid sequence recurred across subjects, suggesting private TCR-beta repertoires.

V usage is TRBV6-6 and J usage is TRBJ1-2; D uncertain. The clonotype originates from a female donor in good health. Input material: PBMCs. The CDR3 is CASKQILLTF. In nucleotides, the CDR3 is TGTGCCAGCAAGCAAATCTTGCTCACCTTC.